The rows below give T cell receptor beta chains drawn from one sample of a study of blood T cell repertoires in COVID-19. Clones were sequenced by immunoSEQ multiplex PCR, and TCRdb holds only the in-frame ones, with some missing. The sample shows about 200,000 clones, almost 90% of them seen only once. The sequenced sample was peripheral blood. Source of these receptors: a man younger than 30 with active or convalescent COVID-19. The CDR3 runs from the conserved cysteine through the conserved F or W. The D gene is left open where the match is weak. Expanded clones are given a class, and other clones once, few, many or no size at all.

j_call,clone_size,v_call,d_call,cdr3_nt,cdr3_aa
TRBJ1-5,.,TRBV11-3,.,TGTGCCAGCAGCCCTTACTCGGGGAAAGATCAGCCCCAGCATTTT,CASSPYSGKDQPQHF
TRBJ2-2,.,TRBV11-3,TRBD2,TGTGCCAGCAGCCCGCGCCCCGGGACTAGCGGGGCCCCCGGGGAGCTGTTTTTT,CASSPRPGTSGAPGELFF
TRBJ2-7,.,TRBV19,.,TGTGCCAGTAGCCGCGCGCGGGTACCCTACGAGCAGTACTTC,CASSRARVPYEQYF
TRBJ1-5,.,TRBV7-2,.,TGTGCCAGCAGCTTAGATGGCAGTTATAGCAATCAGCCCCAGCATTTT,CASSLDGSYSNQPQHF
TRBJ2-1,.,TRBV15,TRBD2,TGTGCCACCAGCACCCCCACTCGGGGGGGGGCTGCTAACTCCTACAATGAGCAGTTCTTC,CATSTPTRGGAANSYNEQFF
TRBJ2-3,.,TRBV5-1,.,TGCGCCAGCAGCTTGGTTCTCCGGGTTAGCACAGATACGCAGTATTTT,CASSLVLRVSTDTQYF
TRBJ2-7,.,TRBV28,TRBD1,TGTGCCAGCAACGCCCCAGGGGGCCTATACGAGCAGTACTTC,CASNAPGGLYEQYF
TRBJ1-4,.,TRBV6-5,TRBD1,TGTGCCAGCAGTCCGACAGGGGGAAATGAAAAACTGTTTTTT,CASSPTGGNEKLFF
TRBJ1-2,once,TRBV5-4,.,TGTGCCAGCAGCTTGTTGGGCAGGATATATGGCTACACCTTC,CASSLLGRIYGYTF
TRBJ2-3,.,TRBV6-5,.,TGTGCCAGCAGTTCCGGGGGTGGCACAGATACGCAGTATTTT,CASSSGGGTDTQYF
TRBJ2-2,.,TRBV24-1,TRBD2,TGTGCCACCAGCGATAGCGGGGGGGCCCTCGGGGAGCTGTTTTTT,CATSDSGGALGELFF
TRBJ2-1,.,TRBV7-9,TRBD1,TGTGCCAGCAGGACGGACAGGGGGCACGATGAGCAGTTCTTC,CASRTDRGHDEQFF
TRBJ2-7,.,TRBV6-2/TRBV6-3,TRBD2,TGTGCCAGCAGTTATCGGACTAGCGGGCTCTACGAGCAGTACTTC,CASSYRTSGLYEQYF
TRBJ2-2,.,TRBV7-9,.,TGTGCCAGCAGCCCCAACCCGCTAAACACCGGGGAGCTGTTTTTT,CASSPNPLNTGELFF
TRBJ2-5,.,TRBV7-3,.,TGTGCCAGCAGCCCACGCCCGGGGGAGACCCAGTACTTC,CASSPRPGETQYF
TRBJ1-3,.,TRBV9,TRBD1,TGTGCCAGCAGCACCCCGGGGACAGGCCGGAGAAACACCATATATTTT,CASSTPGTGRRNTIYF
TRBJ1-1,.,TRBV6-5,TRBD1,TGTGCCAGCAGGAGGGGGCTGAGCACTGAAGCTTTCTTT,CASRRGLSTEAFF
TRBJ1-1,.,TRBV30,TRBD1,TGTGCCTGGAGTGTACGCGGACAGGGAAACACTGAAGCTTTCTTT,CAWSVRGQGNTEAFF
TRBJ1-5,.,TRBV30,.,TGTGCCTCCAAAGACAGCTATAGCAATCAGCCCCAGCATTTT,CASKDSYSNQPQHF
TRBJ2-5,.,TRBV2,.,TGTGCCAGCAACTCTCAAGAGACCCAGTACTTC,CASNSQETQYF
TRBJ2-1,once,TRBV7-9,.,TGTGCCAGCAGCTCCAGTACTAGCTGGCTGGATGAGCAGTTCTTC,CASSSSTSWLDEQFF
TRBJ2-2,.,TRBV24-1,TRBD1,TGTGCCACCAGTGATTTAAAGGGGACAGCCCGGGCGGGCACCGGGGAGCTGTTTTTT,CATSDLKGTARAGTGELFF
TRBJ1-5,few,TRBV10-3,.,TGTGCCATCAGTGACACAGTTGTTTCTCAGCCCCAGCATTTT,CAISDTVVSQPQHF
TRBJ2-7,.,TRBV11-1,TRBD1,TGTGCCAGCAGCTTGGACAGGGCCTACGAGCAGTACTTC,CASSLDRAYEQYF
TRBJ2-5,.,TRBV5-4,TRBD2,TGTGCCAGCAGCTTGGGCGGGGGGGCCAGTAGTGGGGAGACCCAGTACTTC,CASSLGGGASSGETQYF
TRBJ2-3,once,TRBV30,.,TGTGCCTGGACGGCGGGTCTAGGGGGTGCAGATACGCAGTATTTT,CAWTAGLGGADTQYF
TRBJ2-7,.,TRBV7-6,.,TGTGCCAGCAGCTCCGTCACAGGGTACGAGCAGTACTTC,CASSSVTGYEQYF
TRBJ1-2,.,TRBV30,TRBD1,TGTGCCTGGAGAATACAGGGGGCGATTGGCTACACCTTC,CAWRIQGAIGYTF
TRBJ2-1,.,TRBV11-1,TRBD1,TGTGCCAGCAGCTCTACCACCGGGACAGGGAAGCAGTTCTTC,CASSSTTGTGKQFF
TRBJ2-7,.,TRBV27,.,TGTGCCAGCAGTTTAACGGACAGAAATACCTACGAGCAGTACTTC,CASSLTDRNTYEQYF
TRBJ1-2,once,TRBV28,TRBD1,TGTGCCAGCAGCCTACAGGGGGATGGCTACACCTTC,CASSLQGDGYTF
TRBJ1-2,.,TRBV28,TRBD1,TGTGCCACCACCCGGACAGGGGACTACTATGGCTACACCTTC,CATTRTGDYYGYTF
TRBJ2-3,.,TRBV7-9,TRBD2,TGTGCCAGCAGCACCGGGACTAGCGGGAGGGGATTAATGCGAACAGATACGCAGTATTTT,CASSTGTSGRGLMRTDTQYF
TRBJ1-3,.,TRBV6-5,TRBD1,TGTGCCAGCAGGACAGGGGAGAGTCGGGACACCATATATTTT,CASRTGESRDTIYF
TRBJ1-2,.,TRBV18,.,TGTGCCAGCTCATCAGGGAACGGTATTCGCTACACCTTC,CASSSGNGIRYTF
TRBJ2-7,once,TRBV30,TRBD1,TGTGCCTGGAGAAACTTAGGACAGGCCCACGAGCAGTACTTC,CAWRNLGQAHEQYF
TRBJ1-1,.,TRBV3-1/TRBV3-2,TRBD1,TGTGCCACCAGGGACAGGGGCTCTCGGAACACTGAAGCTTTCTTT,CATRDRGSRNTEAFF
TRBJ2-3,.,TRBV19,TRBD2,TGTGCCAGTAGTTCCCAGCGGGGGGGTTCCGATACGCAGTATTTT,CASSSQRGGSDTQYF
TRBJ2-1,.,TRBV6-2/TRBV6-3,.,TGTGCCAGCAGCAACGGGGAAAGCTCCTACAATGAGCAGTTCTTC,CASSNGESSYNEQFF
TRBJ2-1,few,TRBV7-2,.,TGTGCCAGCAGCTTATTCAGTAGGGCTAGCGTTTACAATGAGCAGTTCTTC,CASSLFSRASVYNEQFF
TRBJ2-3,.,TRBV7-3,TRBD1,TGTGCCAGCAGCTCGGGACAGGTTAGCACAGATACGCAGTATTTT,CASSSGQVSTDTQYF